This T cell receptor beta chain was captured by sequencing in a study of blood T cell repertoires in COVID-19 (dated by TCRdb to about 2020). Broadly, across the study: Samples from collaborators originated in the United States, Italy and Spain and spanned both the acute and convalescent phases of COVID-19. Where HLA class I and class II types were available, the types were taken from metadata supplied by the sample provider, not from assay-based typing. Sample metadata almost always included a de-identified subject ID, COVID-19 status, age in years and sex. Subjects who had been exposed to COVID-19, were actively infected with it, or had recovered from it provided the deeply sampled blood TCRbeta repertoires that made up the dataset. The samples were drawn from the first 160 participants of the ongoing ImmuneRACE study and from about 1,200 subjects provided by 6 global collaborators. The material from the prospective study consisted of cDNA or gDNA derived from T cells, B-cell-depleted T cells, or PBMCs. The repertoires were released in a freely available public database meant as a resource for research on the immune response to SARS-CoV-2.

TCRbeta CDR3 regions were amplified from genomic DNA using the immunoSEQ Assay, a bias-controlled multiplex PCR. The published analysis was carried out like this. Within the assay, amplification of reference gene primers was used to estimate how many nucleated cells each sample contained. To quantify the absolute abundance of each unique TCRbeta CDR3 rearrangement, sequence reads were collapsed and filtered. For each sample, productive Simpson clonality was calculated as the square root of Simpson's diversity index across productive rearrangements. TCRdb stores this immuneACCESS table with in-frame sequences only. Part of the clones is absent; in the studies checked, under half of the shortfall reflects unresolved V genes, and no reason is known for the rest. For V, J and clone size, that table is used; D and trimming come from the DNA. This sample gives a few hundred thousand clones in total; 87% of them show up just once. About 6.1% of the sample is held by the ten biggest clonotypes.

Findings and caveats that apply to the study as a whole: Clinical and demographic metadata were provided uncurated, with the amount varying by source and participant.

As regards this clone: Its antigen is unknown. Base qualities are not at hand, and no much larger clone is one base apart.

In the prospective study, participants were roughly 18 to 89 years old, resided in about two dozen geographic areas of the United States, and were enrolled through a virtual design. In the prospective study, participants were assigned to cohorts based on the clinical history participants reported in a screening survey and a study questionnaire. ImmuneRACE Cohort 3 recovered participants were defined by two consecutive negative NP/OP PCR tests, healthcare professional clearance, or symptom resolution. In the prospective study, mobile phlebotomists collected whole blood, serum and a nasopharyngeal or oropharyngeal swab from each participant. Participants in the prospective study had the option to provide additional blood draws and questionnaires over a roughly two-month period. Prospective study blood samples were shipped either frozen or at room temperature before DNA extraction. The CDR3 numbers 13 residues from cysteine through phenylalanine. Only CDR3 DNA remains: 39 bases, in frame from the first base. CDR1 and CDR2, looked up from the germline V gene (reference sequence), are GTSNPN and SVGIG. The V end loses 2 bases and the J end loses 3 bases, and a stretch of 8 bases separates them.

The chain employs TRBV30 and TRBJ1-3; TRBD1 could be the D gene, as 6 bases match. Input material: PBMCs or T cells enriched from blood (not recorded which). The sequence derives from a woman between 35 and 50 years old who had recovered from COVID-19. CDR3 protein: CAWSTGNGNTIYF. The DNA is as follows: TGTGCCTGGAGTACAGGGAATGGAAACACCATATATTTT.